These 28 T cell receptor beta chains came from one sample sequenced in a study of patients and donors after allogeneic stem cell transplantation. Using its own MiXCR run on the RT-PCR reads, TCRdb lists one record per CDR3 protein. The data show about a million distinct CDR3 sequences, 18% seen once. Sequenced input: blood, either unsorted or a sorted T cell fraction (not recorded which). All receptors come from a human donor who was either an allogeneic HSCT recipient or a stem cell or donor lymphocyte infusion donor (not recorded which). It is not recorded whose cells these are; they may come from a transplant donor.

This chain uses TRBV12-3 or TRBV12-4 with TRBJ1-2, with 8 nucleotides matching TRBD1. The CDR3 totals 15 residues. Germline trimming cut 7 bases from V and 8 bases from J; bases unmatched to any gene: 15. The CDR3: CASISGQGSHYGYTF. In nucleotides, the CDR3 is TGTGCCAGCATCTCCGGACAGGGAAGCCATTACGGCTACACCTTC.

The chain has TRBV5-6 and TRBJ2-3; no clear D gene. The germline V gene has CDR1 SGHDT and CDR2 YYEEEE. With 0 bases removed from V and 3 bases from J, the gap between germline ends came to 11 bases. The CDR3 has 15 amino acids. The CDR3 protein is CASSLVSRRTDTQYF. The CDR3 DNA is TGTGCCAGCAGCTTGGTGTCAAGAAGGACAGATACGCAGTATTTT.

Only one count was recorded for this clonotype. V is TRBV30 and J is TRBJ1-1; TRBD1 aligns across 10 bases. V lost 3 bases and J lost 9; bases outside the gene matches: 4. CDR1 is GTSNPN, CDR2 SVGIG, per germline (reference sequence). The CDR3 loop spans 12 amino acids. The CDR3 DNA is TGTGCCTGGAGAGGGACAGGGGTTAAAGCTTTCTTT. This translates into CAWRGTGVKAFF.

The V gene is TRBV4-1, the J gene TRBJ1-4, with 9 nucleotides matching TRBD1. Germline lookup yields CDR1 MGHRA and CDR2 YSYEKL. V gave up 0 bases and J gave up 8 bases; unmatched junction bases: 10. This CDR3 has 17 amino acids. In nucleotides, the CDR3 is TGCGCCAGCAGCCAAGAGCACCTAGGGACAGGGAACGAAAAACTGTTTTTT. Encoded protein: CASSQEHLGTGNEKLFF.

This clonotype was counted between two and nine times. This chain joins TRBV4-2 and TRBJ2-7; 7 nucleotides match TRBD2. After removal of 1 base from V and 0 bases from J, the junction contained 15 bases not matched to a gene. Germline assignment: CDR1 LGHNA and CDR2 YNFKEQ. The CDR3 is 19 residues long. CDR3 DNA sequence: TGTGCCAGCAGCCAAGTGGTGGGAGGGTCCCTCCGAGTCTCCTACGAGCAGTACTTC. It translates to CASSQVVGGSLRVSYEQYF.

This clonotype showed up many times. CDR3 protein: CAWSGGSNQPQHF. CDR3 coding DNA: TGTGCCTGGAGTGGGGGGAGCAATCAGCCCCAGCATTTT. V and J are TRBV30 and TRBJ1-5, with D possibly TRBD1 on 5 matching bases. Trimming took off 1 base at V and 1 base at J, with 5 bases between the two ends. This CDR3 contains 13 residues. The germline V gene encodes CDR1 GTSNPN and CDR2 SVGIG (reference sequence).

The gene calls are TRBV6-1 and TRBJ1-5; no definite D call. Germline assignment: CDR1 MNHNS and CDR2 SASEGT. V was cut by 6 bases and J by 7 bases, with 10 bases left in between. The CDR3 spans 12 residues. CDR3 DNA: TGTGCCAGCAGCGCTTTAGGCCAGCCCCAGCATTTT. Translation gives CASSALGQPQHF.

The rearrangement joins TRBV5-5 to TRBJ1-2, with D unclear. The germline V gene has CDR1 SGHKS and CDR2 YYEKEE (reference sequence). V gave up 0 bases and J gave up 5 bases, with 11 bases separating them. This CDR3 is built from 14 residues. For the CDR3, the DNA is TGTGCCAGCAGCTTGGGCAGTAGCGGGTATGGCTACACCTTC. Translated: CASSLGSSGYGYTF. The full variable domain, its missing parts supplied by reference TRBV5-5 and TRBJ1-2, is DAGVTQSPTHLIKTRGQQVTLRCSPISGHKSVSWYQQVLGQGPQFIFQYYEKEERGRGNFPDRFSARQFPNYSSELNVNALLLGDSALYLCASSLGSSGYGYTFGSGTRLTVV.

This clonotype was seen repeatedly, ten times or more. The chain is built from TRBV20-1 and TRBJ1-1, with D maybe TRBD1 (6 bases). CDR1 is DFQATT, CDR2 SNEGSKA, per germline (reference sequence). The CDR3 is 11 amino acids. V shed 6 bases and J shed 11 bases, with 16 bases lying between them. CDR3 coding DNA: TGCAGTGCCCGGAGACAGGTTGGCGCTTTCTTT. This translates into CSARRQVGAFF.

The chain recombines TRBV3-1 with TRBJ2-7; D is uncertain. The CDR3 totals 12 residues. Trimming took off 3 bases at V and 4 bases at J, with 7 bases between the two ends. The V gene's germline CDR1 is LGHDT and CDR2 YNNKEL (reference sequence). DNA for the CDR3: TGTGCCAGCAGCCATGATAAGTACGAGCAGTACTTC. This gives the protein CASSHDKYEQYF.

V gene TRBV20-1 combines with J gene TRBJ2-7, with TRBD1 matching over 8 bases. The germline CDR1 and CDR2 sequences are DFQATT and SNEGSKA (reference sequence). This CDR3 contains 14 residues. Germline trimming cut 0 bases from V and 4 bases from J; bases unmatched to any gene: 5. DNA for the CDR3: TGCAGTGCTAGAGATGGGCAGGGGGCTTACGAGCAGTACTTC. It codes for CSARDGQGAYEQYF.

This clonotype has a handful of counts. V and J are TRBV7-2 and TRBJ1-2; 7 bases match TRBD1. Germline V gives CDR1 SGHTA, CDR2 FQGNSA. This CDR3 has 17 amino acids. After removal of 6 bases from V and 0 bases from J, the junction contained 13 bases not matched to a gene. CDR3 amino acids: CASSPTIRDSANYGYTF. The CDR3 region has the DNA TGTGCCAGCAGTCCAACGATCCGGGACAGTGCTAACTATGGCTACACCTTC.

The chain joins TRBV5-5 to TRBJ2-5; D call uncertain. The ends were cut back, 4 bases at V and 3 bases at J, with 4 bases in the middle. The CDR3 loop spans 11 amino acids. From germline, CDR1 is SGHKS and CDR2 YYEKEE (reference sequence). The CDR3 region has the DNA TGTGCCAGCAGCCATAAAGAGACCCAGTACTTC. It specifies CASSHKETQYF. The full variable domain, in which reference TRBV5-5 and TRBJ2-5 provide the parts outside the CDR3, is DAGVTQSPTHLIKTRGQQVTLRCSPISGHKSVSWYQQVLGQGPQFIFQYYEKEERGRGNFPDRFSARQFPNYSSELNVNALLLGDSALYLCASSHKETQYFGPGTRLLVL.

The sample holds a few counts of this clonotype. This chain joins TRBV15 and TRBJ2-5; tentatively, D is TRBD2 (6 bases). V dropped 1 base and J dropped 2 bases, with 26 bases sitting between them. This CDR3 contains 20 residues. CDR1 is LNHNV and CDR2 is YYDKDF in the germline V gene (reference sequence). This CDR3 reads CATSRGPGLRSRGLQETQYF. The DNA of the CDR3 is TGTGCCACCAGCAGAGGCCCGGGACTTCGATCCCGGGGCCTTCAAGAGACCCAGTACTTC.

This clonotype was picked up many times. The rearrangement links TRBV12-3 or TRBV12-4 to TRBJ2-2, with 8 bases that match TRBD1. With 6 bases clipped from V and 6 bases from J, the junction kept 0 bases outside the gene matches. CDR3 size: 12 residues. CDR3 DNA sequence: TGTGCCAGCAGACAGGGGGCCGGGGAGCTGTTTTTT. Its protein is CASRQGAGELFF.

This clonotype has only a few counts. It may be a read error: a sequence one base away is much more abundant. This rearrangement joins TRBV12-3 or TRBV12-4 to TRBJ1-5, with D possibly matching TRBD1 (5 bases). The CDR3 runs to 15 residues. The V and J ends lost 3 bases and 2 bases respectively, with 11 bases between them. Written as DNA, the CDR3 is TGTGCCAGCAGTTTGGGGGGGTTTGGCAATCAGCCCCAGCATTTT. Amino acid sequence: CASSLGGFGNQPQHF.

This clonotype was seen a few times. J is TRBJ2-1 and V is TRBV6-5; D call uncertain. Germline V gene sequence: CDR1 MNHEY, CDR2 SVGAGI. With 0 bases removed from V and 8 bases from J, the gap between germline ends came to 23 bases. This CDR3 has 18 residues. CDR3 in DNA: TGTGCCAGCAGTTACTCGACGCCTCTAGTCTCTAAATTCGATGAGCAGTTCTTC. Translation gives CASSYSTPLVSKFDEQFF.

This clonotype was observed a few times. This likely comes from a read error, as the CDR3 has no conserved phenylalanine or tryptophan at its end. The DNA is left out, because the CDR3 cannot be placed on it with certainty; the CDR3 is given as TCRdb lists it. The V call is TRBV9, the J call TRBJ1-2; TRBD1 is taken as the D call from the table, unchecked against the DNA. In germline, CDR1 is SGDLS, CDR2 YYNGEE. The CDR3 length equals 12 residues, ends included. The CDR3 is CASSPGTGPFYL.

The rearrangement links TRBV6-1 to TRBJ1-1, with D perhaps TRBD1 (6 bases). V gave up 8 bases and J gave up 4 bases, with 14 bases separating them. CDR1 and CDR2 from the germline V gene are MNHNS and SASEGT. The CDR3 has 13 residues. The CDR3 protein is CASFLKQGTEAFF. The DNA for the CDR3 is TGTGCCAGCTTCTTGAAACAGGGCACTGAAGCTTTCTTT.

The CDR3 nucleotides read TGTGCCAGCATTCGACAGGGGTACGAGAATGAGCAGTTCTTC. This translates into CASIRQGYENEQFF. This chain uses TRBV27 with TRBJ2-1; 8 nucleotides agree with TRBD1. Germline values: CDR1 MNHEY, CDR2 SMNVEV (reference sequence). The CDR3 sequence is 14 residues long. V trimming: 7 bases; J trimming: 7 bases; junction bases outside the gene matches: 9.

The V call is TRBV18, the J call TRBJ1-1; D is possibly TRBD1 (5 bases). V gave up 6 bases and J gave up 7 bases, with 15 bases separating them. The germline V gene encodes CDR1 KGHSH and CDR2 LQKENI. There are 13 residues in the CDR3. The CDR3 reads CASSQRGESEAFF. The DNA for the CDR3 is TGTGCCAGCTCTCAAAGGGGCGAAAGTGAAGCTTTCTTT. The complete variable domain, with remaining parts taken from reference TRBV18 and TRBJ1-1, reads NAGVMQNPRHLVRRRGQEARLRCSPMKGHSHVYWYRQLPEEGLKFMVYLQKENIIDESGMPKERFSAEFPKEGPSILRIQQVVRGDSAAYFCASSQRGESEAFFGQGTRLTVV.

This clonotype was observed a few times. V and J are TRBV5-1 and TRBJ1-3, with a tentative D call TRBD1 (6 bases). Between the trimmed V and J ends, which lost 4 bases and 2 bases, there was a span of 16 bases. The length of the CDR3 is 16 residues. CDR1 and CDR2 (germline): SGHRS, YFSETQ. Here the CDR3 DNA reads TGCGCCAGCAGCCCAAATACCGGGACAACTGGAAACACCATATATTTT. It yields the protein CASSPNTGTTGNTIYF. The complete variable domain, with remaining parts taken from reference TRBV5-1 and TRBJ1-3, reads KAGVTQTPRYLIKTRGQQVTLSCSPISGHRSVSWYQQTPGQGLQFLFEYFSETQRNKGNFPGRFSGRQFSNSRSEMNVSTLELGDSALYLCASSPNTGTTGNTIYFGEGSWLTVV.

This clonotype came up a few times. The V gene is TRBV29-1, the J gene TRBJ1-1; D is ambiguous. Germline CDR1 SQVTM, CDR2 ANQGSEA. V lost 8 bases and J 0 bases, leaving 16 bases between the germline ends. This CDR3 has 14 residues. The CDR3 DNA follows: TGCAGCATCGCAACCGGCGGACTGAACACTGAAGCTTTCTTT. Amino acids: CSIATGGLNTEAFF.

This clonotype was counted only a few times. The chain recombines TRBV4-2 with TRBJ2-5; tentative D call: TRBD2 (5 bases). Germline V gene sequence: CDR1 LGHNA, CDR2 YNFKEQ. This CDR3 has 15 amino acids. V was trimmed by 5 bases and J by 1 base, leaving 14 bases between them. The CDR3 DNA reads as TGTGCCAGCAGCTCCCTCGGAGCGGTCCAAGAGACCCAGTACTTC. The encoded protein is CASSSLGAVQETQYF.

There are many counts of this clonotype. The chain uses TRBV6-2 or TRBV6-3 and TRBJ2-1; 8 nucleotides agree with TRBD2. Germline values: CDR1 MNHEY, CDR2 SVGEGT. J gave up 0 bases and V 5 bases, and 3 bases lay outside the gene matches. This CDR3 spans 15 amino acids. The chain's CDR3 is CASSTSGSSYNEQFF. In nucleotides, the CDR3 is TGTGCCAGCAGTACTAGCGGCAGCTCCTACAATGAGCAGTTCTTC.

This chain's CDR3 is CATSRDLEQLISSTDTQYF. As DNA, the CDR3 is TGTGCCACCAGCAGAGATCTGGAGCAGCTCATATCTAGCACAGATACGCAGTATTTT. This chain uses TRBV15 with TRBJ2-3; D is uncertain. The CDR3 covers 19 residues. V was cut by 0 bases and J by 0 bases, with 19 bases left in between. In germline, CDR1 is LNHNV, CDR2 YYDKDF (reference sequence).

The J gene is TRBJ2-3, the V gene TRBV27; 7 bases align to TRBD1. This CDR3 contains 17 residues. Germline assignment: CDR1 MNHEY and CDR2 SMNVEV (reference sequence). V trimming: 3 bases; J trimming: 2 bases; junction bases outside the gene matches: 11. The DNA for the CDR3 is TGTGCCAGCAGTTTCCTCATTCCCGGGACAGTCACAGATACGCAGTATTTT. This codes for CASSFLIPGTVTDTQYF.

This clonotype has a handful of counts. J is TRBJ2-3 and V is TRBV5-1; 7 bases are a match to TRBD2. Germline CDR1 is SGHRS and CDR2 is YFSETQ. CDR3 length equals 14 residues. With V trimmed by 2 bases and J by 2 bases, 2 bases remained unmatched. CDR3 sequence reads: CASSFAGVTDTQYF. CDR3 bases: TGCGCCAGCAGCTTTGCGGGAGTCACAGATACGCAGTATTTT.